This record concerns one T cell receptor beta chain sequence. Each CDR3 protein is one row after TCRdb ran MiXCR on the RT-PCR reads. The sample has roughly 880,000 distinct CDR3 sequences, approximately 19% seen once. This entry is derived from a study of patients and donors after allogeneic stem cell transplantation. Germline CDR1 reads MNHEY; CDR2 reads SMNVEV (reference sequence). V was clipped by 4 bases and J by 5 bases; unmatched bases: 13. This CDR3 comprises 17 residues. This receptor was obtained from a human donor who was either an allogeneic HSCT recipient or a stem cell or donor lymphocyte infusion donor (not recorded which). It is not recorded whose cells these are; they may come from a transplant donor. The J gene is TRBJ2-1, the V gene TRBV27; 8 bases are a match to TRBD2. Sequenced sample: blood, either unsorted or a sorted T cell fraction (not recorded which). The CDR3 nucleotides are TGTGCCAGCAGTTCCCCGAGGGCTAGCGGGCCACACAATGAGCAGTTCTTC. Residues: CASSSPRASGPHNEQFF.